Below are 29 T cell receptor beta chains sequenced from a single sample in a study of Ad26.COV2.S vaccination and SARS-CoV-2 variants. The treatment denotes: 15 to 20 received Ad26.COV2.S at low or high dose, single or two shots; 5 received placebo; per-sample allocation not given. On day 63 after the first injection, vaccine and placebo recipients gave samples. Data came from immunoSEQ multiplex PCR; TCRdb stores just in-frame clones and leaves some out. This sample yields around 270,000 clones, of which around 88% are seen a single time; less than 3.5% belongs to the top ten. Sample: peripheral blood, taken in a trial of Ad26.COV2.S vaccine versus placebo. All receptors derive from a person between 18 and 65 years old who received the Ad26.COV2.S COVID-19 vaccine or a placebo.

This chain links TRBV27 with TRBJ1-1; weak D call: TRBD1 (6 bases). Trimming left V 0 bases short and J 8 bases short, with 10 bases between. CDR1 MNHEY and CDR2 SMNVEV come from the germline V gene (reference sequence). This CDR3 contains 13 residues. CDR3 in DNA: TGTGCCAGCAGTTTATCGAGGGGGGGAGAAGCTTTCTTT. This sequence encodes CASSLSRGGEAFF.

The rearrangement links TRBV12-3 or TRBV12-4 to TRBJ1-2, with unresolved D. The CDR3 spans 13 residues. V shed 6 bases and J shed 0 bases, with 8 bases lying between them. The CDR3 DNA sequence: TGTGCCAGCAGCTCGGGCCCTAACTATGGCTACACCTTC. Its protein product is CASSSGPNYGYTF.

The chain joins TRBV2 to TRBJ2-3; tentative D call: TRBD2 (7 bases). Per the germline V gene, CDR1 is SNHLY and CDR2 is FYNNEI. Trimming cost V 1 base and J 2 bases, with 10 bases left between them. The CDR3 sequence is 15 residues long. Written as DNA, the CDR3 is TGTGCCAGCAGTGAAGTGCGGGGGCTCACAGATACGCAGTATTTT. Encoded protein: CASSEVRGLTDTQYF.

The chain is built from TRBV19 and TRBJ1-6; 7 nucleotides align to TRBD1. This CDR3 region has 13 residues. The germline gives CDR1 LNHDA, CDR2 SQIVND (reference sequence). J was trimmed by 10 bases and V by 5 bases; bases with no gene match: 5. The CDR3 spells CASSATGKSPLHF. CDR3 nucleotide sequence: TGTGCCAGTAGTGCGACAGGGAAATCACCCCTCCACTTT.

The chain employs TRBV2 and TRBJ2-5, with TRBD2 identical over 15 bases. Losses at the gene ends were 6 bases for V and 4 bases for J; bases not matched to a gene: 3. This CDR3 is built from 15 residues. CDR1 and CDR2 (germline): SNHLY, FYNNEI. The CDR3 region is CASSQGLAGGETQYF. CDR3 nucleotide sequence: TGTGCCAGCAGCCAGGGACTAGCGGGAGGAGAGACCCAGTACTTC.

The chain employs TRBV4-2 and TRBJ2-7, with 15 bases fitting TRBD2. Germline loops: CDR1 LGHNA, CDR2 YNFKEQ. The CDR3 has 16 amino acids. The V and J ends lost 3 bases and 7 bases, in that order; junction bases with no gene match: 7. The CDR3 loop is CASSHGLAGGRSEQYF. DNA of the CDR3: TGTGCCAGCAGCCACGGACTAGCGGGGGGGCGTAGTGAGCAGTACTTC.

CDR3 amino acids: CASEEPLAKNIQYF. CDR3 nucleotide sequence: TGTGCCAGCGAGGAGCCCCTAGCCAAAAACATTCAGTACTTC. The V and J genes are TRBV2 and TRBJ2-4; D uncertain. Germline lookup yields CDR1 SNHLY and CDR2 FYNNEI. Trimming stripped 8 bases from V and 0 bases from J, with 11 bases between. CDR3 length: 14 amino acids.

This rearrangement joins TRBV5-4 to TRBJ2-2; TRBD1 is a possible D gene (5 bases). The germline V gene has CDR1 SGHNT and CDR2 YYREEE (reference sequence). Trimming removed 3 bases at V and 4 bases at J, with 13 bases between. The CDR3 sequence is 15 residues long. The CDR3 bases are TGTGCCAGCAGCTCATTCGGCAGGGTCACCGGGGAGCTGTTTTTT. Residues: CASSSFGRVTGELFF.

This clone was recorded only once. V gene TRBV9 combines with J gene TRBJ2-1; TRBD2 matches 13 bases. J lost 6 bases, V lost 2 bases, and 2 bases had no gene match. The CDR3 contains 15 residues. Germline assignment: CDR1 SGDLS and CDR2 YYNGEE. The CDR3: CASSVGTSGVNEQFF. In DNA form, the CDR3 reads TGTGCCAGCAGCGTGGGGACTAGCGGGGTCAATGAGCAGTTCTTC.

The chain uses TRBV7-8 and TRBJ1-1, with D uncertain. The germline gives CDR1 SGHVS, CDR2 FQNEAQ. V lost 1 base and J 5 bases, leaving 8 bases between the germline ends. This CDR3 contains 13 residues. CDR3 in DNA: TGTGCCAGCAGCTTAGACGGTGGGACTGAAGCTTTCTTT. Amino acids: CASSLDGGTEAFF.

V usage is TRBV4-1 and J usage is TRBJ2-1; D gene ambiguous. The CDR3 extends over 16 amino acids. Trimming removed 4 bases at V and 11 bases at J, with 24 bases between. The germline V gene has CDR1 MGHRA and CDR2 YSYEKL. The CDR3 DNA reads TGCGCCAGCAGCCCCCTAAATGCTCCTGGGGTGGGAAAGCAGTTCTTC. This encodes CASSPLNAPGVGKQFF.

This clone was seen once. This chain links TRBV6-6 with TRBJ2-1; no firm D call. Germline loops: CDR1 MNHNY, CDR2 SVGAGI (reference sequence). V dropped 5 bases and J dropped 0 bases, with 11 bases sitting between them. CDR3 length equals 15 residues. The CDR3 DNA reads TGTGCCAGCAGTAGAGGTGGAAGCTCCTACAATGAGCAGTTCTTC. It codes for CASSRGGSSYNEQFF.

The chain employs TRBV7-6 and TRBJ2-1; 15 nucleotides agree with TRBD2. CDR1 is SGHVS and CDR2 is FNYEAQ in the germline V gene. Unmatched junction bases numbered 16, after V lost 4 bases and J lost 0 bases. The CDR3 extends over 22 amino acids. The CDR3 DNA is TGTGCCAGCAGCTCGTCGATGTTACCCGGGACTAGCGGGGGGTACTCCTACAATGAGCAGTTCTTC. This translates into CASSSSMLPGTSGGYSYNEQFF. Complete variable domain (other parts from reference TRBV7-6 and TRBJ2-1): GAGVSQSPRYKVTKRGQDVALRCDPISGHVSLYWYRQALGQGPEFLTYFNYEAQQDKSGLPNDRFSAERPEGSISTLTIQRTEQRDSAMYRCASSSSMLPGTSGGYSYNEQFFGPGTRLTVL.

This clone was recorded once. The chain joins TRBV30 to TRBJ1-4, with D unclear. The CDR3 has 14 residues. V lost 2 bases and J lost 7, with 14 bases in between. Looked up from germline, CDR1 is GTSNPN and CDR2 is SVGIG (reference sequence). In nucleotides, the CDR3 is TGTGCCTGGAGTCGACCCTGGGCATCTGAAAAACTGTTTTTT. Its translation: CAWSRPWASEKLFF.

The chain has TRBV18 and TRBJ2-6; D is possibly TRBD2 (5 bases). The V gene's germline CDR1 is KGHSH and CDR2 LQKENI. V was clipped by 0 bases and J by 4 bases, with 16 bases between them. The CDR3 has 18 residues. In DNA, the CDR3 is TGTGCCAGCTCACCACCACCGGGGTTCAGCTCCGGGGCCAACGTCCTGACTTTC. Its translation: CASSPPPGFSSGANVLTF.

CDR3 residues: CASRIRPYCIEQYV. The DNA for the CDR3 is TGTGCCAGCAGGATTAGACCCTACTGCATCGAGCAGTACGTC. The V and J genes are TRBV7-3 and TRBJ2-7; D remains ambiguous. Germline-derived CDR1 and CDR2 are SGHTA and FQGTGA. Trimming took 6 bases from V and 6 from J, leaving 18 bases between them. The CDR3 consists of 14 residues.

V is TRBV9 and J is TRBJ2-3; perhaps TRBD1 as D (6 bases). Trimming cost V 3 bases and J 2 bases, with 16 bases left between them. The CDR3 sequence is 16 residues long. CDR1 and CDR2 (germline): SGDLS, YYNGEE. This CDR3 reads CASSAGVLPYTDTQYF. The CDR3 coding sequence is TGTGCCAGCAGCGCAGGGGTTCTCCCATACACAGATACGCAGTATTTT.

This clone came up a few times. The CDR3 DNA reads as TGTGCCAGCAGTGAACAGGGCTACGAGCAGTACGTC. Translated: CASSEQGYEQYV. The chain joins TRBV6-1 to TRBJ2-7; tentatively, D is TRBD1 (5 bases). This CDR3 spans 12 amino acids. Germline assignment: CDR1 MNHNS and CDR2 SASEGT. Trimming left V 2 bases short and J 3 bases short, with 5 bases between.

CDR3 region: CASRTRTGGDGYTF. The CDR3 DNA reads as TGTGCCAGCAGGACTAGGACAGGGGGCGATGGCTACACCTTC. This chain uses TRBV11-2 with TRBJ1-2, with 11 positions matching TRBD1. This CDR3 has 14 residues. Germline trimming cut 6 bases from V and 6 bases from J; bases unmatched to any gene: 6. In germline, CDR1 is SGHAT, CDR2 FQNNGV.

V gene TRBV6-5 combines with J gene TRBJ1-5; D is unresolved. The V gene lost 6 bases and the J gene lost 1 base, with 13 bases spanning the gap. CDR1 is MNHEY, CDR2 SVGAGI, per germline. CDR3 length: 15 residues. In DNA, the CDR3 is TGTGCCAGCAGACTCTCAGACGGCAGCAATCAGCCCCAGCATTTT. It encodes CASRLSDGSNQPQHF.

This rearrangement joins TRBV19 to TRBJ1-5; TRBD1 agrees at 7 bases. V shed 3 bases, J shed 2 bases, and the junction held 4 bases outside the gene matches. Germline CDR1 reads LNHDA; CDR2 reads SQIVND (reference sequence). The CDR3 loop spans 15 amino acids. CDR3 loop: CASSIEGAGNQPQHF. As DNA, the CDR3 is TGTGCCAGTAGTATTGAGGGGGCGGGCAATCAGCCCCAGCATTTT. The full variable domain, with the rest looked up from reference TRBV19 and TRBJ1-5, is DGGITQSPKYLFRKEGQNVTLSCEQNLNHDAMYWYRQDPGQGLRLIYYSQIVNDFQKGDIAEGYSVSREKKESFPLTVTSAQKNPTAFYLCASSIEGAGNQPQHFGDGTRLSIL.

This clone was found a few times. The gene calls are TRBV5-5 and TRBJ1-2, with D hard to call. CDR1 is SGHKS and CDR2 is YYEKEE in the germline V gene (reference sequence). Between the trimmed V and J ends, which lost 0 bases and 5 bases, there was a span of 5 bases. The CDR3 spans 12 residues. As DNA, the CDR3 is TGTGCCAGCAGCTTGGTTCAGTATGGCTACACCTTC. Translated, it gives CASSLVQYGYTF.

The chain carries TRBV4-3 and TRBJ2-2; 10 bases fit TRBD2. Looked up from germline, CDR1 is LGHNA and CDR2 is YSLEER. The CDR3 sequence is 17 residues long. J lost 6 bases, V lost 0 bases, and 7 bases had no gene match. The chain's CDR3 is CASSQDRAGGPSGELFF. The CDR3 coding sequence is TGCGCCAGCAGCCAAGATAGAGCGGGGGGGCCATCCGGGGAGCTGTTTTTT.

The J gene is TRBJ2-3, the V gene TRBV7-9, with D uncertain. Trimming took 2 bases from V and 0 from J, leaving 9 bases between them. This CDR3 has 15 amino acids. CDR1 and CDR2 (germline): SEHNR, FQNEAQ (reference sequence). The CDR3 loop reads CASSLWATSTDTQYF. For the CDR3, the DNA is TGTGCCAGCAGCTTATGGGCCACTAGCACAGATACGCAGTATTTT.

The J gene is TRBJ1-2, the V gene TRBV9, with TRBD1 matching 8 bases. The trim removed 0 bases at V and 3 bases at J, leaving 4 bases unmatched. Germline V gene sequence: CDR1 SGDLS, CDR2 YYNGEE. The CDR3 runs 15 residues. This chain's CDR3 is CASSVDQGAYYGYTF. The CDR3 nucleotides read TGTGCCAGCAGCGTAGATCAGGGGGCGTACTATGGCTACACCTTC.

V gene TRBV19 combines with J gene TRBJ1-1; D possibly corresponds to TRBD1 (5 bases). CDR3 size: 14 residues. V was trimmed by 5 bases and J by 3 bases, leaving 13 bases between them. From germline, CDR1 is LNHDA and CDR2 SQIVND (reference sequence). The CDR3 coding sequence is TGTGCCAGTAGTCGATTACAGGACTACACTGAAGCTTTCTTT. Encoded protein: CASSRLQDYTEAFF.

This rearrangement joins TRBV4-1 to TRBJ2-1; TRBD2 matches 12 bases. Germline values: CDR1 MGHRA, CDR2 YSYEKL. The CDR3 totals 18 residues. The V segment lost 1 base and the J segment 3 bases; nucleotides outside the gene matches: 7. CDR3: CASSQVGTSGPIYNEQFF. The CDR3 bases are TGCGCCAGCAGCCAAGTCGGGACTAGCGGGCCGATCTACAATGAGCAGTTCTTC.

V and J are TRBV6-5 and TRBJ1-2; TRBD1 agrees at 7 bases. The germline CDR1 and CDR2 sequences are MNHEY and SVGAGI. The CDR3 spans 15 residues. V dropped 8 bases and J dropped 1; count of bases not matched to a gene: 10. CDR3 nucleotides: TGTGCCAGCGGTATTTCTGGGGACAGTAACTATGGCTACACCTTC. Protein sequence: CASGISGDSNYGYTF.

This clone showed up just once. The chain uses TRBV24-1 and TRBJ1-1, with D maybe TRBD1 (6 bases). Trimming stripped 0 bases from V and 1 base from J, with 8 bases between. CDR1 and CDR2 (germline): KGHDR, SFDVKD. CDR3 length equals 15 residues. This CDR3 is CATSDLQGRNTEAFF. CDR3 sequence (DNA): TGTGCCACCAGTGATTTGCAGGGGCGGAACACTGAAGCTTTCTTT.